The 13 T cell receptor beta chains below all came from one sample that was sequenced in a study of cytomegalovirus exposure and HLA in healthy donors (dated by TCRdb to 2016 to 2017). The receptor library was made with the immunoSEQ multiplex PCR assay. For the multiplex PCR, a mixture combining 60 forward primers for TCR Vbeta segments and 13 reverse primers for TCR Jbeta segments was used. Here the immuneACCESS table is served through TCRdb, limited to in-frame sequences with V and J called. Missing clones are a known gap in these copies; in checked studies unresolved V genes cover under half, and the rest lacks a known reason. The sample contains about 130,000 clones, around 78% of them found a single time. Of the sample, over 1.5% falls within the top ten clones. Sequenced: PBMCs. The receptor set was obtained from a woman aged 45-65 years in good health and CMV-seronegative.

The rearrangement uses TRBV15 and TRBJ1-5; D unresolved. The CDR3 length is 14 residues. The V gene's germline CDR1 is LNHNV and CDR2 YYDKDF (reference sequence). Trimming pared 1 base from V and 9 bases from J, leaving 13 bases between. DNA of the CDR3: TGTGCCACCAGCAGAGTGCGGACCGAGGGGCCCCAGCATTTT. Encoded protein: CATSRVRTEGPQHF. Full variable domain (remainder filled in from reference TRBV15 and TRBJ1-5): DAMVIQNPRYQVTQFGKPVTLSCSQTLNHNVMYWYQQKSSQAPKLLFHYYDKDFNNEADTPDNFQSRRPNTSFCFLDIRSPGLGDTAMYLCATSRVRTEGPQHFGDGTRLSIL.

CDR3 residues: CASSLGGQENYGYTF. The DNA of the CDR3 is TGTGCCAGCAGCTTGGGGGGACAGGAGAACTATGGCTACACCTTC. The chain couples TRBV5-4 to TRBJ1-2; the match to TRBD1 covers 8 bases. This CDR3 has 15 amino acids. Per germline, CDR1 SGHNT and CDR2 YYREEE (reference sequence). Losses at the gene ends were 0 bases for V and 2 bases for J; bases not matched to a gene: 3.

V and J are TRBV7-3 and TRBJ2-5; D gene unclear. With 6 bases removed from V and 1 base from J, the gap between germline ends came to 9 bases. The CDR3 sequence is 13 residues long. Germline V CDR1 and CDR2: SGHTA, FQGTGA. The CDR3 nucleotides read TGTGCCAGCAGTTTTACACCCCAAGAGACCCAGTACTTC. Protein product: CASSFTPQETQYF.

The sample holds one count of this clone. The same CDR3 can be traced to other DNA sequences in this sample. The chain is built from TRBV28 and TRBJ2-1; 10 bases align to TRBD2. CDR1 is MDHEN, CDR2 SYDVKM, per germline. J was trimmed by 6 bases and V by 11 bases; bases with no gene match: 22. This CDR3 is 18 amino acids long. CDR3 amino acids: CAGGQRTGGTSASNEQFF. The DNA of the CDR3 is TGTGCCGGGGGGCAAAGGACTGGGGGGACTAGCGCATCCAATGAGCAGTTCTTC.

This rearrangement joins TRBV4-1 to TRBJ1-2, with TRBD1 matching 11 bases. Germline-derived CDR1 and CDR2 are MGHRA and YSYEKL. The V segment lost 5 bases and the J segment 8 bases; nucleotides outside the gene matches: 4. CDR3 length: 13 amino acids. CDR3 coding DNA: TGCGCCAGCAGCGGACAGGGGGCCGGCGGCTACACCTTC. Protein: CASSGQGAGGYTF.

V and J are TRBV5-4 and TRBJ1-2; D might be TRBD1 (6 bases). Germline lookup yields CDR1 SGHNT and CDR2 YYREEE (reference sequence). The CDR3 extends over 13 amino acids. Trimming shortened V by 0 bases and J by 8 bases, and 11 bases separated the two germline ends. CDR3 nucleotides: TGTGCCAGCAGCTTGGCGGGGGGCGAGGGCTACACCTTC. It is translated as CASSLAGGEGYTF.

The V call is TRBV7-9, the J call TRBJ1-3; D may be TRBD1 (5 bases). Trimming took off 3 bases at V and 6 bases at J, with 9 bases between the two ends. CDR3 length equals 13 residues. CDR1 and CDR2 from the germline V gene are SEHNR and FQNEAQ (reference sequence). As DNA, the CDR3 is TGTGCCAGCAGCTTGCAGGGAACAAACACCATATATTTT. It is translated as CASSLQGTNTIYF.

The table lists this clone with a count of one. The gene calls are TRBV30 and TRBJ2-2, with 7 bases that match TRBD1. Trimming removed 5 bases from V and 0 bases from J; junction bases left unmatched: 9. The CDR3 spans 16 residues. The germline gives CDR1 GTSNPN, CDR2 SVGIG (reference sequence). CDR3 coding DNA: TGTGCCTGGGGGTCGCGACAGGGACCGAACACCGGGGAGCTGTTTTTT. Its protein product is CAWGSRQGPNTGELFF.

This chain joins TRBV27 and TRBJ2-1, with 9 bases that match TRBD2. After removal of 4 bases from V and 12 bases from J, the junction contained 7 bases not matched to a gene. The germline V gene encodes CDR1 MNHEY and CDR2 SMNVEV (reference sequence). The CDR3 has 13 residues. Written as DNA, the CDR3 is TGTGCCAGCAGTTATTCGACTAGCGGACTGCAGTTCTTC. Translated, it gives CASSYSTSGLQFF.

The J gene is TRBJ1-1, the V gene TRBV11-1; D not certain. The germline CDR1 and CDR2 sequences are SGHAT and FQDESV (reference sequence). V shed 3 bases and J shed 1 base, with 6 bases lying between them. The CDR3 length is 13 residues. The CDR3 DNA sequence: TGTGCCAGCAGCTTTGAGGAGAACACTGAAGCTTTCTTT. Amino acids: CASSFEENTEAFF.

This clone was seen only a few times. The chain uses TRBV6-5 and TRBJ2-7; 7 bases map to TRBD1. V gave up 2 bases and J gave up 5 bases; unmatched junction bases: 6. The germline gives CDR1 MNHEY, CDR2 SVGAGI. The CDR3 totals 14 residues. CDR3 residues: CASSYSDRVHEQYV. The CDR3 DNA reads TGTGCCAGCAGTTACAGTGACAGGGTGCACGAGCAGTACGTC.

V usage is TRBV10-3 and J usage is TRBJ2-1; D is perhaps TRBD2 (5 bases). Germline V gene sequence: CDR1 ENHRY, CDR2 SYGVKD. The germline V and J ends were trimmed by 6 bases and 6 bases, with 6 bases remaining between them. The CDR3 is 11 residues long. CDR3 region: CAIRAVNEQFF. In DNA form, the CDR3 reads TGTGCCATCAGAGCGGTCAATGAGCAGTTCTTC.

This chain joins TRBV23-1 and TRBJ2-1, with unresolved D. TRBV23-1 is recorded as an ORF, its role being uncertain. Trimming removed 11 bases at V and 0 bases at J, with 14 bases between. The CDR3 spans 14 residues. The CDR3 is CAHSNALSYNEQFF. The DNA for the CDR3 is TGCGCCCATTCTAACGCACTCTCCTACAATGAGCAGTTCTTC.